The present T cell receptor beta chain was sequenced within a study of blood T cell repertoires in COVID-19. As for the study in general: Donors in the United States, Italy and Spain gave samples during acute or convalescent COVID-19. PBMCs, B-cell-depleted T cells, or T cells were the source of the cDNA or gDNA that made up the material.

Germline V gene data show CDR1 as MNHEY and CDR2 as SVGEGT. This CDR3 is built from 15 residues. V lost 6 bases and J 2 bases, leaving 15 bases between the germline ends. TCRdb's table, derived via immunoSEQ multiplex PCR, lists solely in-frame clones and lacks some. There are roughly 150,000 clones in the sample; approximately 90% occur only once, and 2.5% to 3.5% lies in the top ten. The sample comprised peripheral blood. This TCR was sampled from a woman between 55 and 75 years old with active COVID-19. The chain joins TRBV6-2 or TRBV6-3 to TRBJ2-3; D is perhaps TRBD1 (5 bases). In nucleotides, the CDR3 is TGTGCCAGCAGCATCTCCGACAGCCTCACAGATACGCAGTATTTT. Translating gives CASSISDSLTDTQYF.